This T cell receptor beta chain was observed in a study of regulatory T cells in long-lasting Graves disease. On the study more broadly: Graves' cases, newly diagnosed, had used antithyroid drugs under 3 months.

Time point noted: newly diagnosed GD, antithyroid drugs for less than 3 months. Generation of the TCR library employed RNA extracted from PBMCs. HTBI primers from iRepertoire and Arm-PCR of CDR3 regions yielded the TCR beta libraries. TCRdb analysed the multiplex PCR reads with MiXCR anew, one entry per CDR3 protein. The sample contains 680,000 or so distinct CDR3 sequences, approximately 15% of which appear only once. The V end lost 1 base, the J end lost 0 bases, and 7 bases lay between the germline ends. Germline CDR1 SEHNR, CDR2 FQNEAQ (reference sequence). The CDR3 extends over 14 amino acids. A further study also used this sample, focusing on T cells in Graves' hyperthyroidism and ophthalmopathy. That report notes: Newly diagnosed hyperthyroidism patients aged 18 to 65 years had disease lasting under 2 months. The TCR CDR3 first-round RT-PCR relied on the HTBI primer set.

The input for sequencing was peripheral blood mononuclear cells (PBMCs), taken at new diagnosis, from a patient treated with antithyroid drugs. The J gene is TRBJ2-7, the V gene TRBV7-9; D gene unclear. This sequence was found in a woman aged 30 to 39 with Graves disease. The CDR3 sequence is CASSLEASSYEQYF. DNA of the CDR3: TGTGCCAGCAGCTTAGAGGCTAGCTCCTACGAGCAGTACTTC.